A selection of T cell receptor beta chains follows, all from one sample in a study of memory CD4+ T cells and cytomegalovirus serostatus. The protocol was immunoSEQ multiplex PCR, while the TCRdb copy is restricted to in-frame clones and leaves out a portion. The sample yields under 50,000 clones, approximately 74% seen once. The sequenced sample was memory CD4+ T cells from blood. The origin of the receptors is an adult in good health and CMV-seropositive. The CDR3 runs from the conserved cysteine through the conserved F or W. D genes are given only for firm matches. Rows may omit the clone size; those that give it use once, few, many or a size class.

j_gene,v_gene,abundance,d_gene,CDR3nt,CDR3aa
TRBJ1-6,TRBV5-1,NA,NA,TGCGCCAGCAGCTTGGAACAGTATAATTCACCCCTCCACTTT,CASSLEQYNSPLHF
TRBJ1-4,TRBV19,NA,TRBD1,TGTGCCAGTAGTGGGTACGGGACAGGGAATGAAAAACTGTTTTTT,CASSGYGTGNEKLFF
TRBJ2-7,TRBV28,few,NA,TGTGCCAGCAGTTTATCGGGGACCTACGAGCAGTACTTC,CASSLSGTYEQYF
TRBJ2-3,TRBV5-1,once,NA,TGCGCCAGCAGCTTGGTGGCTAGCACAGATACGCAGTATTTT,CASSLVASTDTQYF
TRBJ2-7,TRBV7-2,NA,TRBD2,TGTGCCAGCAGCTTTAGCGGGGACTACGAGCAGTACTTC,CASSFSGDYEQYF
TRBJ2-3,TRBV5-1,NA,TRBD1,TGCGCCAGCAGCTTGGGAAGACAGGGCTCTCAGGGTACGCAGTATTTT,CASSLGRQGSQGTQYF
TRBJ2-2,TRBV19,NA,NA,TGTGCCAGTAGTAGAAGAGCCAAGGACACCGGGGAGCTGTTTTTT,CASSRRAKDTGELFF
TRBJ2-2,TRBV19,NA,TRBD1,TGTGCCAGTAGTATTATGGACAGGGGGCAGGACACCGGGGAGCTGTTTTTT,CASSIMDRGQDTGELFF
TRBJ2-1,TRBV5-1,NA,NA,TGCGCCAGCAGCTTGTCGGGGGACCCGAGCTCCTACAATGAGCAGTTCTTC,CASSLSGDPSSYNEQFF
TRBJ1-1,TRBV4-1,NA,NA,TGCGCCAGCAGCCAAGATTGGACGGGACTCGGGGTTGGTGGCACTGAAGCTTTCTTT,CASSQDWTGLGVGGTEAFF
TRBJ2-2,TRBV5-1,NA,NA,TGCGCCAGCACCCAAATGGAGGGTGGCGAGGAGCTGTTTTTT,CASTQMEGGEELFF
TRBJ1-3,TRBV10-3,NA,NA,TGTGCCACCACACCGGACGCCACCTCTGGAAACACCATATATTTT,CATTPDATSGNTIYF
TRBJ1-2,TRBV10-1,NA,NA,TGCGCCAGCAGTGAGAGCCCCTTTAGGGGGAGCTATGGCTACACCTTC,CASSESPFRGSYGYTF
TRBJ2-1,TRBV27,NA,NA,TGTGCCAGCAGGAATGGGGGGAATGAGCAGTTCTTC,CASRNGGNEQFF
TRBJ1-2,TRBV7-2,few,NA,TGTGCCAGCAGCTTATATTTAGGGGGGCAGTTGAACTATGGCTACACCTTC,CASSLYLGGQLNYGYTF
TRBJ2-7,TRBV6-1,NA,TRBD1,TGTGCCAGCAGTGAAAGGGGGACAGGGCCGGCCCCTAAGTACTACGAGCAGTACTTC,CASSERGTGPAPKYYEQYF
TRBJ1-2,TRBV5-1,NA,NA,TGCGCCAGCAGCTTGGGGCAGGAAGTCTATGGCTACACCTTC,CASSLGQEVYGYTF
TRBJ1-6,TRBV10-2,NA,TRBD1,TGCGCCAGCACGACGGACAGGGACGGCTCACCCCTCCACTTT,CASTTDRDGSPLHF
TRBJ1-4,TRBV7-9,NA,NA,TGTGCCAGCAGCCCCGCTGGCAGGGTTAATGAAAAACTGTTTTTT,CASSPAGRVNEKLFF
TRBJ2-7,TRBV6-1,few,TRBD1,TGTGCCAGCAGTGAAGCCCACAGGGGTTTTTTCTACGAGCAGTACTTC,CASSEAHRGFFYEQYF
TRBJ2-7,TRBV18,NA,NA,TGTGCCAGCTCACCATTCTCTCAACAGAACTCCTACGAGCAGTACTTC,CASSPFSQQNSYEQYF
TRBJ2-7,TRBV5-1,medium-sized,NA,TGCGCCAGCAGTTGGCGATCCGGGACGCACGAGCAGTACTTC,CASSWRSGTHEQYF
TRBJ2-7,TRBV2,few,NA,TGTGCCAGCAGTGAAGGAGAACTGACCTCCTACGAGCAGTACTTC,CASSEGELTSYEQYF
TRBJ2-5,TRBV4-3,NA,NA,TGCGCCAGCAGCCATTCCGGGGAGACCCAGTACTTC,CASSHSGETQYF
TRBJ2-1,TRBV6-1,NA,NA,TGTGCCAGCAGTGAACTACAAACCCAGATCGGCGAAGATGAGCAGTTCTTC,CASSELQTQIGEDEQFF
TRBJ1-4,TRBV18,once,NA,TGTGCCAGCTCACCACTGAACGGACGGATTAATGAAAAACTGTTTTTT,CASSPLNGRINEKLFF
TRBJ2-7,TRBV7-3,NA,NA,TGTGCCAGCAGCTCGACCAGGGATGGTGAGCAGTACTTC,CASSSTRDGEQYF
TRBJ2-7,TRBV5-6,once,TRBD1,TGTGCCAGCAGCTTGGTACAGGGGGTCAACGAGCAGTACTTC,CASSLVQGVNEQYF
TRBJ2-3,TRBV12-5,NA,NA,TGTGCTAGTGGTTTGGGACTCTCCGGGGTCTTGGGAACAGATACGCAGTATTTT,CASGLGLSGVLGTDTQYF